This T cell receptor (beta chain) was captured in a study of cytomegalovirus exposure and HLA in healthy donors. Study as a whole: An analysis done earlier identified approximately 120 million unique TCR beta sequences from about 179 million T cells. Regarding the study as a whole: Confirmation in vitro established that a few CMV-associated chains were specific for CMV antigens.

Regarding this clone: No antigen is known for it.

This CDR3 has 18 residues. Per germline, CDR1 SGHTA and CDR2 FQGNSA. V was pared by 0 bases and J by 9 bases, with 21 bases between. Both 60 Vbeta primers and 13 Jbeta primers went into the PCR. Sequenced by immunoSEQ multiplex PCR; TCRdb stores in-frame clones only, minus some. The sample includes about 120,000 clones, nearly 80% of them seen just once. The sequencing input was PBMCs. J is TRBJ1-6 and V is TRBV7-2, with a tentative D call TRBD1 (6 bases). The receptor's source is a woman aged 25 to 39 in good health and CMV-seropositive. This CDR3 reads CASSLAKQGMIGSSPLHF. DNA of the CDR3: TGTGCCAGCAGCTTAGCCAAACAGGGAATGATCGGTTCTTCACCCCTCCACTTT.